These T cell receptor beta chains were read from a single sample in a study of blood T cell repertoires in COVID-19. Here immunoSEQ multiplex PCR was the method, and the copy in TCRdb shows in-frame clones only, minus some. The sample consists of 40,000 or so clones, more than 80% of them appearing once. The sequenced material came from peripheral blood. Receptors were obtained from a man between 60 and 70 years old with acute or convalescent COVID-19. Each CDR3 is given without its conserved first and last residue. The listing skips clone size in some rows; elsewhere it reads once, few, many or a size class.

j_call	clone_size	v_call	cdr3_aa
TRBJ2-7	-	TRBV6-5	ASSYGRERYEQY
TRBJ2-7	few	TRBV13	ASSLSGIPYEQY
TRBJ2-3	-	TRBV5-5	ASSPRDGVSDTQY
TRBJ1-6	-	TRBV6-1	ASSELGGSGNSPLH
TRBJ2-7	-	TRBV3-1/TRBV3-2	ASSLSGFTYEQY
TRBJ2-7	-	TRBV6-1	ASSEVESEQY
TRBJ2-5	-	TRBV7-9	ASSPLGGRPQETQY
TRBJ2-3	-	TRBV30	AWREHISTDTQY
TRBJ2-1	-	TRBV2	ASKQGSSYNEQF
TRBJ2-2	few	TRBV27	ASRRVDTGELF
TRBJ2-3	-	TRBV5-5	ASSFSGGEADTQY
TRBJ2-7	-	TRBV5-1	ASSGGQAYEQY
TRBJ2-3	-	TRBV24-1	ATSDLRIQTGFWSDTQY
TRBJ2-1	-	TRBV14	ASSQVQRRGQF
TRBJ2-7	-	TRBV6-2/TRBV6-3	ASSQIYRGEQY
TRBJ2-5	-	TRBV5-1	ASSLGPLAGVGETQY
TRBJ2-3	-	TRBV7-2	ASSPSGTGGPDTQY
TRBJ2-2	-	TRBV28	ASSSGQGDTGELF
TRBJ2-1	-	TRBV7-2	ASSYGTSGSYEQF
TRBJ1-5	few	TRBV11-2	ASSQGSGVSQPQH
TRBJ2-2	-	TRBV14	ASSQLYTGELF
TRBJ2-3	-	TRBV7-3	ASSLMGAVGTDTQY
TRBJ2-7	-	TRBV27	ASSRTGFYEQY
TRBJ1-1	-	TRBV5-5	ASSIQTGMNTEAF
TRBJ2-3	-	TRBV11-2	ASSWDRSTDTQY
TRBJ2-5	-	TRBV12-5	ASGSWQGRETQY
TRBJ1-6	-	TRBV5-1	ASSLAQGFNSPLH
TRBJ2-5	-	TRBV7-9	ASSLNERETQY
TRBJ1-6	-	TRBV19	ASSPVRNSPLH
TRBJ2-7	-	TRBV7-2	ASRVGQGIGEQY
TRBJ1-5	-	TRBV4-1	ASSRKTGSNQPQH
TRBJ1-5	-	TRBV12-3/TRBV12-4	ASSRGQTQPQH
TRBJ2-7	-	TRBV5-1	ASSLLTHSGEQY
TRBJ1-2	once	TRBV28	ASSLGRRKGYT
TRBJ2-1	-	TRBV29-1	SVEDRLGVPSQF
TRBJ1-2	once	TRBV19	ASSSADRGIYGYT
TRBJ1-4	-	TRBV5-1	ASSFGQAADNEKLF
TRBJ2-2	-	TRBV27	ASRAFTGNTGELF
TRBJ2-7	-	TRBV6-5	ASSSKGYEQY
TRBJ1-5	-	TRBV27	ASRSRGTNQPQH
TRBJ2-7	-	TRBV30	AWRQGPSYEQY
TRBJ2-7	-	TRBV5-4	ASSFRDLAGDSYEQY
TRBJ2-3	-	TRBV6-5	ASSYASGEDTQY
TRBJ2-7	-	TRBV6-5	ASSGREDPPYEQY
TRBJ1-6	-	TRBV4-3	ASSPGGGGNSPLH
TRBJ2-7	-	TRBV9	ASSVGRQGIYEQY
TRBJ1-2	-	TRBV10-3	AISDRFREANYGYT
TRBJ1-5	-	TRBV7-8	ASSLQTAQPQH